This T cell receptor beta chain was found in a study of HIV-infected patients and healthy controls. Findings and limits, study-wide: CMV-associated CDR3s mostly grew nonsignificantly during therapy, while HIV-associated CDR3s declined significantly. Compared with controls, mean Gini indices were significantly raised in HIV-infected repertoires, possibly indicating oligoclonality. The authors saw processing only sixteen HIV-infected individuals as a major limitation on generality.

Trimming left V 4 bases short and J 8 bases short, with 12 bases between. The CDR3 length is 13 residues. Germline assignment: CDR1 MNHEY and CDR2 SVGAGI. Roughly three months, about 14 weeks, into antiretroviral therapy, follow-up blood was collected. All unsorted peripheral T cells were captured because whole blood was used without fractionation. On this clonotype: The antigen is undetermined.

Around 0.5 ug RNA was reverse transcribed with alpha and beta constant-region primers. Using multiplexing indices, alpha and beta chain libraries were generated apart by chain-specific third strand synthesis. TCRdb reprocessed the 5' RACE reads via MiXCR and lists one record per CDR3 protein. The sample includes 15,000 to 20,000 distinct CDR3 sequences, approximately 9% of them seen just once. The chain is built from TRBV6-5 and TRBJ2-1; tentatively, D is TRBD2 (6 bases). This sequence originates from an adult with HIV infection. The material sequenced was blood, taken during antiretroviral therapy. Here the CDR3 DNA reads TGTGCCAGCAGTTCCGGAGGAGGGTATGAGCAGTTCTTC. Its protein is CASSSGGGYEQFF.